A single sample gave rise to the 20 T cell receptor beta chains below, sequenced in a study of blood T cell repertoires in COVID-19. The repertoire was sequenced with immunoSEQ multiplex PCR; TCRdb's copy has only in-frame clones and lacks some. The sample contains about 200,000 clones, around 84% of which appear only once. Sequencing was carried out using peripheral blood. The receptor set was obtained from a human donor in a cohort sampled during active COVID-19.

This rearrangement joins TRBV7-2 to TRBJ2-7, with 11 nucleotides matching TRBD2. The germline V gene has CDR1 SGHTA and CDR2 FQGNSA. V was clipped by 2 bases and J by 4 bases; unmatched bases: 4. The CDR3 spans 15 residues. The CDR3 nucleotides are TGTGCCAGCAGCTTACGGGCTAGCGGGAGGTACGAGCAGTACTTC. Translation gives CASSLRASGRYEQYF.

The chain uses TRBV2 and TRBJ2-3; D is unclear. This CDR3 is built from 15 residues. Germline CDR1 is SNHLY and CDR2 is FYNNEI. V gave up 4 bases and J gave up 2 bases, with 13 bases separating them. The CDR3 loop reads CASSVSSLPTDTQYF. The CDR3, as DNA: TGTGCCAGCAGTGTTAGCAGCTTACCCACAGATACGCAGTATTTT. Looking up the rest from reference TRBV2 and TRBJ2-3 gives the full variable domain: EPEVTQTPSHQVTQMGQEVILRCVPISNHLYFYWYRQILGQKVEFLVSFYNNEISEKSEIFDDQFSVERPDGSNFTLKIRSTKLEDSAMYFCASSVSSLPTDTQYFGPGTRLTVL.

The chain carries TRBV7-9 and TRBJ2-2, with a possible D match to TRBD2 (5 bases). In germline, CDR1 is SEHNR, CDR2 FQNEAQ (reference sequence). The CDR3 covers 15 residues. V shed 7 bases and J shed 2 bases, with 14 bases lying between them. This CDR3 is CASTKTGVNTGELFF. The CDR3 nucleotides read TGTGCCAGCACCAAAACCGGGGTAAACACCGGGGAGCTGTTTTTT. The entire variable domain, with the rest obtained from reference TRBV7-9 and TRBJ2-2, is as follows: DTGVSQNPRHKITKRGQNVTFRCDPISEHNRLYWYRQTLGQGPEFLTYFQNEAQLEKSRLLSDRFSAERPKGSFSTLEIQRTEQGDSAMYLCASTKTGVNTGELFFGEGSRLTVL.

The chain's CDR3 is CASSRPTSGSRDTQYF. For the CDR3, the DNA is TGTGCCAGCAGTCGACCGACTAGCGGGAGTCGCGATACGCAGTATTTT. The chain joins TRBV2 to TRBJ2-3; TRBD2 matches 12 bases. The CDR3 extends over 16 amino acids. V gave up 5 bases and J gave up 6 bases; unmatched junction bases: 9. Per germline, CDR1 SNHLY and CDR2 FYNNEI. Variable domain in full (rest from reference TRBV2 and TRBJ2-3): EPEVTQTPSHQVTQMGQEVILRCVPISNHLYFYWYRQILGQKVEFLVSFYNNEISEKSEIFDDQFSVERPDGSNFTLKIRSTKLEDSAMYFCASSRPTSGSRDTQYFGPGTRLTVL.

The V gene is TRBV11-2, the J gene TRBJ1-2, with 7 bases identical to TRBD1. The CDR3 contains 13 residues. V trimming: 8 bases; J trimming: 6 bases; junction bases outside the gene matches: 9. Germline CDR1 reads SGHAT; CDR2 reads FQNNGV. The CDR3 loop reads CASSDRDDDGYTF. The CDR3 DNA follows: TGTGCCAGCTCTGACAGGGACGACGATGGCTACACCTTC.

The chain combines TRBV5-1 with TRBJ1-1; D unclear. The length of the CDR3 is 16 residues. V lost 0 bases and J 2 bases, leaving 14 bases between the germline ends. Germline V gene data show CDR1 as SGHRS and CDR2 as YFSETQ. In DNA form, the CDR3 reads TGCGCCAGCAGCTTGGCCCGGACGGGAAGAAACACTGAAGCTTTCTTT. As protein: CASSLARTGRNTEAFF.

This clone was observed at least ten times. The chain uses TRBV27 and TRBJ2-7, with 7 bases identical to TRBD2. Germline CDR1 reads MNHEY; CDR2 reads SMNVEV (reference sequence). CDR3 length: 15 residues. V lost 5 bases, J lost 0 bases, and 7 bases stayed unmatched. The CDR3 spells CASSRASGSSYEQYF. Here the CDR3 DNA reads TGTGCCAGCAGTAGAGCTAGCGGTAGCTCCTACGAGCAGTACTTC.

The table lists this clone with a count of one. The chain is built from TRBV5-8 and TRBJ1-4; D is undetermined. The CDR3 is 15 amino acids. Trimming removed 4 bases at V and 7 bases at J, with 17 bases between. CDR1 SGHTS and CDR2 YDEGEE come from the germline V gene. Here the CDR3 reads CASSLAGRNREKLFF. The CDR3 DNA reads TGTGCCAGCAGCCTAGCCGGGAGAAACCGTGAAAAACTGTTTTTT.

The chain is built from TRBV7-2 and TRBJ2-1; D might be TRBD2 (5 bases). V lost 4 bases and J 6 bases, leaving 7 bases between the germline ends. The CDR3 has 12 residues. From germline, CDR1 is SGHTA and CDR2 FQGNSA. The CDR3 DNA reads as TGTGCCAGCAGCTGGGGAGCCAATGAGCAGTTCTTC. This translates into CASSWGANEQFF.

The chain has TRBV19 and TRBJ1-1, with D maybe TRBD1 (5 bases). Germline CDR1 reads LNHDA; CDR2 reads SQIVND (reference sequence). V gave up 6 bases and J gave up 5 bases, with 13 bases separating them. The CDR3 runs 13 residues. CDR3 protein: CASSSGGTTEAFF. In DNA, the CDR3 is TGTGCCAGTAGCTCGGGGGGGACGACTGAAGCTTTCTTT. The full variable domain, rest sourced from reference TRBV19 and TRBJ1-1, is DGGITQSPKYLFRKEGQNVTLSCEQNLNHDAMYWYRQDPGQGLRLIYYSQIVNDFQKGDIAEGYSVSREKKESFPLTVTSAQKNPTAFYLCASSSGGTTEAFFGQGTRLTVV.

J is TRBJ2-7 and V is TRBV27; TRBD1 aligns across 11 bases. The CDR3 runs to 16 residues. Germline CDR1 is MNHEY and CDR2 is SMNVEV (reference sequence). Unmatched junction bases numbered 5, after V lost 4 bases and J lost 0 bases. CDR3 nucleotide sequence: TGTGCCAGCAGTTCACCAGGGACAGGGGGCTCCTACGAGCAGTACTTC. This encodes CASSSPGTGGSYEQYF.

The CDR3, as DNA: TGTGCCATCAGTGAGTCCGGCAGGGGAGGCAATCAGCCCCAGCATTTT. Residues: CAISESGRGGNQPQHF. The V and J genes are TRBV10-3 and TRBJ1-5; a possible D gene is TRBD1 (6 bases). Trimming left V 0 bases short and J 2 bases short, with 11 bases between. Germline V gene data show CDR1 as ENHRY and CDR2 as SYGVKD. The CDR3 has 16 amino acids.

This clone has only a few counts. V gene TRBV9 combines with J gene TRBJ2-7; 10 bases are shared with TRBD2. The germline CDR1 and CDR2 sequences are SGDLS and YYNGEE. With V trimmed by 0 bases and J by 7 bases, 7 bases remained unmatched. The CDR3 has 15 residues. The CDR3 sequence is CASSVDLAGVQEQYF. The DNA of the CDR3 is TGTGCCAGCAGCGTAGATCTAGCGGGAGTGCAGGAGCAGTACTTC. The full variable domain, rest sourced from reference TRBV9 and TRBJ2-7, is DSGVTQTPKHLITATGQRVTLRCSPRSGDLSVYWYQQSLDQGLQFLIQYYNGEERAKGNILERFSAQQFPDLHSELNLSSLELGDSALYFCASSVDLAGVQEQYFGPGTRLTVT.

This chain uses TRBV11-2 with TRBJ2-7; 9 nucleotides line up with TRBD2. The junction had 6 bases not matched to a gene; V was cut back by 5 bases and J by 1 base. The CDR3 has 15 residues. Germline V lookup: CDR1 SGHAT, CDR2 FQNNGV. The CDR3 region is CASSRSSGGSYEQYF. Here the CDR3 DNA reads TGTGCCAGCAGCCGAAGTAGCGGGGGATCCTACGAGCAGTACTTC.

The gene calls are TRBV5-1 and TRBJ2-7, with 9 bases identical to TRBD2. Germline CDR1 reads SGHRS; CDR2 reads YFSETQ. CDR3 length: 15 residues. V was clipped by 5 bases and J by 1 base; unmatched bases: 7. The CDR3 is CASRSGTSTSYEQYF. The CDR3 region has the DNA TGCGCCAGCAGATCAGGGACTAGCACGTCCTACGAGCAGTACTTC.

V gene TRBV10-1 combines with J gene TRBJ1-1; 8 bases align to TRBD1. CDR3 length: 13 residues. Germline lookup yields CDR1 WNHNN and CDR2 SYGVQD (reference sequence). Trimming removed 8 bases from V and 1 base from J; junction bases left unmatched: 3. The CDR3 DNA is TGCGCCAGCGTAGGACAGGGGAACACTGAAGCTTTCTTT. It translates to CASVGQGNTEAFF.

The chain recombines TRBV28 with TRBJ2-1; a possible D gene is TRBD1 (7 bases). The germline V gene has CDR1 MDHEN and CDR2 SYDVKM. Trimming pared 9 bases from V and 3 bases from J, leaving 21 bases between. This CDR3 region has 16 residues. CDR3 in amino acids: CASHIQGGRSYNEQFF. The DNA of the CDR3 is TGTGCCAGTCACATCCAGGGGGGACGAAGCTACAATGAGCAGTTCTTC.

The chain employs TRBV6-6 and TRBJ1-4; D unclear. The germline V and J ends were trimmed by 7 bases and 7 bases, with 16 bases remaining between them. The CDR3 consists of 14 residues. CDR1 MNHNY and CDR2 SVGAGI come from the germline V gene (reference sequence). Here the CDR3 DNA reads TGTGCCAGCATCGACGGCGGGCAGTCTGAAAAACTGTTTTTT. It specifies CASIDGGQSEKLFF.

The V and J genes are TRBV24-1 and TRBJ1-1, with 8 bases that match TRBD1. With V trimmed by 4 bases and J by 5 bases, 11 bases remained unmatched. CDR1 KGHDR and CDR2 SFDVKD come from the germline V gene. CDR3 length: 16 residues. CDR3 in amino acids: CATSESSGGAGTEAFF. The CDR3 DNA is TGTGCCACCAGTGAGTCTTCAGGGGGCGCGGGGACTGAAGCTTTCTTT.

The chain carries TRBV6-5 and TRBJ1-6; TRBD1 agrees at 9 bases. This CDR3 contains 14 residues. With 5 bases clipped from V and 9 bases from J, the junction kept 5 bases outside the gene matches. Germline lookup yields CDR1 MNHEY and CDR2 SVGAGI. CDR3 sequence reads: CASSPRDRASPLHF. DNA of the CDR3: TGTGCCAGCAGTCCGCGGGACAGGGCTTCACCCCTCCACTTT.